This TCR beta chain was found in a study of regulatory T cells in long-lasting Graves disease. General study findings and limits: A greater number of public clonotypes (under 3,000) was shared by persistent patients than by new patients (around 960).

This clonotype was observed a handful of times. Its matching antigen is unknown. This CDR3 is 11 amino acids long. The germline gives CDR1 SNHLY, CDR2 FYNNEI. The sample's time point: persistent/refractory GD, antithyroid drugs over 5 years with positive TRAb. Isolated PBMC RNA provided the starting material for the TCR library. Building the TCR beta libraries relied on iRepertoire HTBI primers, and CDR3 regions underwent Arm-PCR. Using its own MiXCR run on the multiplex PCR reads, TCRdb lists one record per CDR3 protein. Counted here are about 460,000 distinct CDR3 sequences, about 20% occurring once; the ten biggest clones make up around 13%.

The sequenced sample was peripheral blood mononuclear cells (PBMCs), obtained when the disease was refractory, from a patient treated with antithyroid drugs. The receptor comes from a female donor with Graves disease. V and J are TRBV2 and TRBJ2-5; D remains ambiguous. The DNA end is a closer match to TRBJ2-1, so the J assignment may be wrong. The CDR3 is CASRATNEQFF. For the CDR3, the DNA is TGTGCCAGCAGGGCCACAAATGAGCAGTTCTTC.